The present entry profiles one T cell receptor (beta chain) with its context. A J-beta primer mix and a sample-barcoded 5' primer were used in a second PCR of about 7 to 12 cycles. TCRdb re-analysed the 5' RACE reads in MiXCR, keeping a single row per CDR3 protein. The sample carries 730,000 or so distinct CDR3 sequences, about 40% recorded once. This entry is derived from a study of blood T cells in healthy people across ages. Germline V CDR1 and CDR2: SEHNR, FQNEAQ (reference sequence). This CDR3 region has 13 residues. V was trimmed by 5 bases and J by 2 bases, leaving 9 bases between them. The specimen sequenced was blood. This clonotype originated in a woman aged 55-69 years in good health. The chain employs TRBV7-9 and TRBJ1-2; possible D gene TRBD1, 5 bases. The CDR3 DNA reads TGTGCCAGCAGCCCAGGGCCGAACTATGGCTACACCTTC. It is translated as CASSPGPNYGYTF. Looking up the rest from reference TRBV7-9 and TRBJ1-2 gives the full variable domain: DTGVSQNPRHKITKRGQNVTFRCDPISEHNRLYWYRQTLGQGPEFLTYFQNEAQLEKSRLLSDRFSAERPKGSFSTLEIQRTEQGDSAMYLCASSPGPNYGYTFGSGTRLTVV.